The rows below give T cell receptor beta chains drawn from one sample of a study of T-cell reconstitution after alpha-beta-depleted transplantation in children. TCRdb recomputed calls from the PCR reads with MiXCR, one row per CDR3 protein. The table shows roughly 340,000 distinct CDR3 sequences, with 15% to 20% occurring only once. The source material was PBMCs, mostly from graft donor cells, sampled 360 days after TCRalphabeta/CD19-depleted stem cell transplant. Receptor source: a male patient between 2 and 9 years old who had a stem cell transplant for acute lymphoblastic leukemia, so the T cells may come from the graft donor. Both conserved end residues are part of each CDR3. The D gene is left open where the match is weak. For some rows the clone size is stated as once, few or many, or as a class when expanded; others skip it.

J: TRBJ1-5; V: TRBV4-3; D: -; size: few; CDR3: CASSPDSSADGPQHF; DNA: TGCGCCAGCAGCCCAGACTCCTCGGCTGACGGCCCCCAGCATTTT
J: TRBJ2-5; V: TRBV7-2; D: TRBD1; size: -; CDR3: CASSSSGTGGAGETQYF; DNA: TGTGCCAGCAGCTCCTCCGGGACAGGGGGCGCGGGGGAGACCCAGTACTTC
J: TRBJ2-5; V: TRBV7-9; D: -; size: -; CDR3: CASSLPGNQETQYF; DNA: TGTGCCAGCAGCTTACCAGGGAACCAAGAGACCCAGTACTTC
J: TRBJ2-3; V: TRBV10-3; D: -; size: many; CDR3: CAISTSTDTQYF; DNA: TGTGCCATCTCAACTAGCACAGATACGCAGTATTTT
J: TRBJ2-7; V: TRBV27; D: TRBD1; size: -; CDR3: CASSLSEGAHSYEQYF; DNA: TGTGCCAGCAGTTTATCAGAGGGGGCCCACTCCTACGAGCAGTACTTC
J: TRBJ2-4; V: TRBV7-9; D: TRBD2; size: -; CDR3: CASSRPGGAKNIQYF; DNA: TGTGCCAGCAGCAGGCCGGGGGGAGCCAAAAACATTCAGTACTTC
J: TRBJ2-3; V: TRBV28; D: TRBD1; size: few; CDR3: CASTYSQGINTQYF; DNA: TGTGCCAGCACCTACTCACAGGGGATAAATACGCAGTATTTT
J: TRBJ2-2; V: TRBV4-3; D: -; size: -; CDR3: CASSQGQPNTGELFF; DNA: TGCGCCAGCAGCCAAGGGCAGCCGAACACCGGGGAGCTGTTTTTT
J: TRBJ2-5; V: TRBV28; D: TRBD1; size: -; CDR3: CASSQGQLDGETQYF; DNA: TGTGCCAGCAGCCAGGGACAGCTCGACGGAGAGACCCAGTACTTC
J: TRBJ2-5; V: TRBV11-2; D: -; size: -; CDR3: CASSFGSAEQETQYF; DNA: TGTGCCAGCAGCTTCGGGTCAGCCGAACAGGAGACCCAGTACTTC
J: TRBJ2-7; V: TRBV2; D: -; size: few; CDR3: CASAGTRNEQYF; DNA: TGTGCCAGCGCCGGGACAAGAAACGAGCAGTACTTC
J: TRBJ2-7; V: TRBV18; D: -; size: -; CDR3: CASSTGGRPGSYEQYF; DNA: TGTGCCAGCTCAACCGGGGGCAGGCCGGGGTCCTACGAGCAGTACTTC
J: TRBJ2-2; V: TRBV7-8; D: -; size: -; CDR3: CASSPIVSGGAANTGELFF; DNA: TGTGCCAGCAGCCCTATAGTGTCCGGGGGAGCAGCGAACACCGGGGAGCTGTTTTTT
J: TRBJ2-1; V: TRBV15; D: TRBD2; size: -; CDR3: CATSRLAGGNHEQFF; DNA: TGTGCCACCAGCAGACTAGCGGGAGGGAACCATGAGCAGTTCTTC
J: TRBJ1-4; V: TRBV5-1; D: TRBD1; size: -; CDR3: CASSAERTGTNEKLFF; DNA: TGCGCCAGCAGCGCCGAAAGGACAGGGACTAATGAAAAACTGTTTTTT
J: TRBJ1-3; V: TRBV7-2; D: TRBD1; size: many; CDR3: CASSRGTARPIYF; DNA: TGTGCCAGCAGTCGTGGGACAGCCCGGCCCATATATTTT
J: TRBJ2-1; V: TRBV12-3/TRBV12-4; D: -; size: -; CDR3: CASSSLGGQFSSEQFF; DNA: TGTGCCAGCAGTTCCCTTGGCGGACAGTTTTCGAGTGAGCAGTTCTTC
J: TRBJ2-1; V: TRBV11-3; D: -; size: -; CDR3: CASSLREGPQFF; DNA: TGTGCCAGCAGCTTACGGGAAGGACCGCAGTTCTTC
J: TRBJ2-3; V: TRBV19; D: -; size: few; CDR3: CASSIAGVGTDTQYF; DNA: TGTGCCAGTAGTATAGCGGGAGTCGGCACAGATACGCAGTATTTT
J: TRBJ2-3; V: TRBV9; D: TRBD2; size: -; CDR3: CASSDSGTTSTDTQYF; DNA: TGTGCCAGCAGCGATAGCGGGACTACTAGCACAGATACGCAGTATTTT
J: TRBJ2-5; V: TRBV11-2; D: -; size: few; CDR3: CASNHGPDPTQYF; DNA: TGTGCCAGCAACCACGGACCCGACCCGACCCAGTACTTC
J: TRBJ1-2; V: TRBV18; D: -; size: -; CDR3: CASSRPGESYGYTF; DNA: TGTGCCAGCTCGAGACCCGGGGAATCCTATGGCTACACCTTC
J: TRBJ2-7; V: TRBV12-3/TRBV12-4; D: -; size: many; CDR3: CASSPKVSGYEQYF; DNA: TGTGCCAGCAGTCCCAAAGTATCCGGGTACGAGCAGTACTTC
J: TRBJ2-1; V: TRBV10-3; D: TRBD2; size: many; CDR3: CAITPSGVTYNEQFF; DNA: TGTGCCATCACGCCTAGCGGAGTGACCTACAATGAGCAGTTCTTC
J: TRBJ2-1; V: TRBV11-3; D: TRBD2; size: once; CDR3: CASSPGTSGSPYNEQFF; DNA: TGTGCCAGCAGCCCCGGGACTAGCGGGAGTCCCTACAATGAGCAGTTCTTC
J: TRBJ2-1; V: TRBV28; D: TRBD2; size: few; CDR3: CASSHEREWAYNEQFF; DNA: TGTGCCAGCAGCCATGAGCGGGAGTGGGCCTACAATGAGCAGTTCTTC
J: TRBJ2-5; V: TRBV7-2; D: -; size: few; CDR3: CASSLHPSSQETQYF; DNA: TGTGCCAGCAGCCTCCACCCCAGCTCTCAAGAGACCCAGTACTTC
J: TRBJ1-2; V: TRBV29-1; D: -; size: few; CDR3: CSVQTDNYGYTF; DNA: TGCAGCGTTCAGACAGATAACTATGGCTACACCTTC
J: TRBJ1-5; V: TRBV4-3; D: -; size: many; CDR3: CASSHGSNQPQHF; DNA: TGCGCCAGCAGCCACGGTAGCAATCAGCCCCAGCATTTT
J: TRBJ2-3; V: TRBV29-1; D: TRBD2; size: -; CDR3: CSVAHRLAHNRTQYF; DNA: TGCAGCGTCGCCCATCGACTAGCCCACAATAGGACGCAGTATTTT
J: TRBJ2-5; V: TRBV29-1; D: TRBD2; size: -; CDR3: CSVSIAGRGETQYF; DNA: TGCAGCGTCTCGATAGCGGGTCGAGGAGAGACCCAGTACTTC
J: TRBJ2-3; V: TRBV15; D: -; size: few; CDR3: CATSRERGGSTDTQYF; DNA: TGTGCCACCAGCAGAGAGAGGGGGGGGAGCACAGATACGCAGTATTTT
J: TRBJ2-3; V: TRBV20-1; D: TRBD2; size: many; CDR3: CSAQTSGSTDTQYF; DNA: TGCAGTGCTCAGACTAGCGGGAGTACAGATACGCAGTATTTT
J: TRBJ2-7; V: TRBV5-1; D: TRBD1; size: -; CDR3: CASSSPGGSPYEQYF; DNA: TGCGCCAGCAGCTCCCCAGGGGGTAGCCCCTACGAGCAGTACTTC
J: TRBJ2-5; V: TRBV7-9; D: -; size: -; CDR3: CASSLALEETQYF; DNA: TGTGCCAGCAGCCTTGCACTGGAAGAGACCCAGTACTTC
J: TRBJ2-7; V: TRBV20-1; D: TRBD2; size: few; CDR3: CSGERTSVYEQYF; DNA: TGCAGTGGAGAACGGACTAGCGTCTACGAGCAGTACTTC
J: TRBJ1-1; V: TRBV6-5; D: -; size: -; CDR3: CASSYTAANTEAFF; DNA: TGTGCCAGCAGTTACACCGCAGCCAACACTGAAGCTTTCTTT
J: TRBJ2-7; V: TRBV3-1; D: TRBD1; size: -; CDR3: CASSQESDRDVEQYF; DNA: TGTGCCAGCAGCCAAGAGTCGGACAGGGATGTAGAGCAGTACTTC
J: TRBJ2-5; V: TRBV28; D: -; size: -; CDR3: CASSRTALVTQYF; DNA: TGTGCCAGCAGTAGGACTGCCTTGGTGACCCAGTACTTC
J: TRBJ1-1; V: TRBV12-3/TRBV12-4; D: TRBD1; size: few; CDR3: CASAMDRANTEAFF; DNA: TGTGCCAGCGCCATGGACAGGGCCAACACTGAAGCTTTCTTT
J: TRBJ1-4; V: TRBV15; D: TRBD1; size: once; CDR3: CATSRAGGLEKLFF; DNA: TGTGCCACCAGCAGAGCAGGGGGGCTTGAAAAACTGTTTTTT
J: TRBJ2-4; V: TRBV5-1; D: TRBD1; size: -; CDR3: CASSPLGTGAKNIQYF; DNA: TGCGCCAGCAGCCCCCTCGGGACAGGGGCCAAAAACATTCAGTACTTC
J: TRBJ2-7; V: TRBV4-1; D: -; size: -; CDR3: CASSQDRRGAYEQYF; DNA: TGCGCCAGCAGCCAAGATAGGCGGGGAGCCTACGAGCAGTACTTC
J: TRBJ2-7; V: TRBV11-1; D: TRBD2; size: -; CDR3: CASSLYSGGWRDSYEQYF; DNA: TGTGCCAGCAGCTTGTATTCGGGGGGATGGAGAGATTCCTACGAGCAGTACTTC
J: TRBJ2-7; V: TRBV10-2; D: -; size: -; CDR3: CASSESLAYRRYF; DNA: TGCGCCAGCAGTGAGTCACTAGCCTATCGCCGGTACTTC
J: TRBJ2-5; V: TRBV20-1; D: -; size: -; CDR3: CSASRPLAGQETQYF; DNA: TGCAGTGCTAGTCGGCCCCTAGCTGGGCAAGAGACCCAGTACTTC
J: TRBJ1-4; V: TRBV11-2; D: -; size: few; CDR3: CASSGGELSHEKLFF; DNA: TGTGCCAGCAGCGGAGGGGAGTTAAGTCATGAAAAACTGTTTTTT
J: TRBJ2-2; V: TRBV30; D: -; size: -; CDR3: CAWSVKGPGELFF; DNA: TGTGCCTGGAGTGTAAAGGGACCCGGGGAGCTGTTTTTT
J: TRBJ2-1; V: TRBV4-3; D: -; size: few; CDR3: CASSWTETNEQFF; DNA: TGCGCCAGCAGCTGGACAGAAACCAATGAGCAGTTCTTC
J: TRBJ2-1; V: TRBV11-1; D: -; size: -; CDR3: CASSLGGGPGNEQFF; DNA: TGTGCCAGCAGCTTAGGCGGAGGGCCGGGGAATGAGCAGTTCTTC
J: TRBJ2-7; V: TRBV7-9; D: -; size: few; CDR3: CASSSAGRFYEQYF; DNA: TGTGCCAGCAGCTCCGCCGGGAGATTCTACGAGCAGTACTTC
J: TRBJ1-2; V: TRBV12-3/TRBV12-4; D: TRBD1; size: -; CDR3: CASSVGQRLGYGYTF; DNA: TGTGCCAGCAGCGTGGGACAGCGCCTAGGCTATGGCTACACCTTC
J: TRBJ2-3; V: TRBV4-2; D: TRBD2; size: many; CDR3: CASSQVTSGSTDTQYF; DNA: TGTGCCAGCAGCCAGGTTACTAGCGGTAGCACAGATACGCAGTATTTT
J: TRBJ1-1; V: TRBV28; D: -; size: -; CDR3: CASRPTGSTEAFF; DNA: TGTGCCAGCAGACCCACAGGGTCCACTGAAGCTTTCTTT
J: TRBJ2-3; V: TRBV20-1; D: TRBD2; size: many; CDR3: CSSGAAGVLNTQYF; DNA: TGCAGTTCCGGGGCAGCGGGAGTTTTAAATACGCAGTATTTT
J: TRBJ2-1; V: TRBV18; D: TRBD2; size: -; CDR3: CASSPLAGVEQFF; DNA: TGTGCCAGCTCACCACTAGCGGGAGTTGAGCAGTTCTTC
J: TRBJ2-3; V: TRBV24-1; D: -; size: many; CDR3: CATSGTAGVTRTDTQYF; DNA: TGTGCCACCAGTGGGACTGCAGGGGTCACCCGCACAGATACGCAGTATTTT
J: TRBJ2-7; V: TRBV12-3/TRBV12-4; D: TRBD2; size: -; CDR3: CASSFTSGRTYEQYF; DNA: TGTGCCAGCAGCTTTACTAGCGGGAGGACCTACGAGCAGTACTTC
J: TRBJ2-7; V: TRBV28; D: TRBD2; size: many; CDR3: CASSSILTGREAAYEQYF; DNA: TGTGCCAGCAGTTCAATTCTCACAGGGCGGGAGGCCGCCTACGAGCAGTACTTC
J: TRBJ1-6; V: TRBV4-1; D: -; size: few; CDR3: CASSQDIFRSQPHYNSPLHF; DNA: TGCGCCAGCAGCCAAGATATTTTCAGGTCCCAACCGCATTATAATTCACCCCTCCACTTT